The 12 T cell receptor beta chains presented below share a single source sample, sequenced in a study of metastatic and nonmetastatic thyroid tumors. No treatment had been given to any patient before thyroid surgery. TCRdb re-clonotyped the PCR reads via MiXCR. The sample consists of about 20,000 clones, more than 35% of them appearing once. Source material: tumor tissue. The receptors were sampled from a female donor with papillary thyroid cancer or a benign thyroid nodule (not recorded which). Some clones in this sample may be carry-over from other donors' samples.

This clone has just a few counts. The V gene is TRBV19, the J gene TRBJ2-3, with 7 bases that match TRBD1. J gave up 2 bases and V 4 bases, and 3 bases lay outside the gene matches. Germline V CDR1 and CDR2: LNHDA, SQIVND (reference sequence). This CDR3 comprises 14 residues. CDR3 in amino acids: CASSTDRFTDTQYF. CDR3 DNA: TGTGCCAGTAGTACGGACAGGTTCACAGATACGCAGTATTTT.

The sample holds one count of this clone. The V and J genes are TRBV4-2 and TRBJ1-2; TRBD1 agrees at 11 bases. Trimming cost V 5 bases and J 0 bases; bases outside gene matches: 8. This CDR3 comprises 17 residues. CDR1 LGHNA and CDR2 YNFKEQ come from the germline V gene. The CDR3 DNA reads TGTGCCAGCAGCAAGGACAGGGGGCGACTGGCTAACTATGGCTACACCTTC. Protein sequence: CASSKDRGRLANYGYTF.

This chain links TRBV7-2 with TRBJ1-5; D is undetermined. CDR1 and CDR2 from the germline V gene are SGHTA and FQGNSA. Trimming took 3 bases from V and 2 from J, leaving 5 bases between them. The CDR3 loop spans 13 amino acids. CDR3: CASSFTGNQPQHF. In nucleotides, the CDR3 is TGTGCCAGCAGCTTTACAGGCAATCAGCCCCAGCATTTT. The full variable domain, with the rest looked up from reference TRBV7-2 and TRBJ1-5, is GAGVSQSPSNKVTEKGKDVELRCDPISGHTALYWYRQSLGQGLEFLIYFQGNSAPDKSGLPSDRFSAERTGGSVSTLTIQRTQQEDSAVYLCASSFTGNQPQHFGDGTRLSIL.

J is TRBJ1-5 and V is TRBV28; D not certain. The CDR3 contains 15 residues. Germline lookup yields CDR1 MDHEN and CDR2 SYDVKM. V lost 5 bases to trimming and J lost 0 bases, with 11 bases between them. The CDR3 DNA reads TGTGCCAGCAGTATGACGGGAGTTAGCAATCAGCCCCAGCATTTT. As protein: CASSMTGVSNQPQHF. Variable domain in full (rest from reference TRBV28 and TRBJ1-5): DVKVTQSSRYLVKRTGEKVFLECVQDMDHENMFWYRQDPGLGLRLIYFSYDVKMKEKGDIPEGYSVSREKKERFSLILESASTNQTSMYLCASSMTGVSNQPQHFGDGTRLSIL.

The chain couples TRBV3-1 to TRBJ2-2, with D possibly matching TRBD2 (5 bases). Germline V gene lookup returns CDR1 LGHDT and CDR2 YNNKEL (reference sequence). This CDR3 contains 13 residues. Trimming took off 2 bases at V and 8 bases at J, with 9 bases between the two ends. The CDR3 DNA reads as TGTGCCAGCAGCCAACGGATAGCGGGGGAGCTGTTTTTT. It specifies CASSQRIAGELFF.

This clone has more than one count but fewer than ten. The V call is TRBV6-1, the J call TRBJ2-7, with TRBD2 matching over 9 bases. V lost 9 bases and J lost 2; bases outside the gene matches: 11. Per germline, CDR1 MNHNS and CDR2 SASEGT. This CDR3 comprises 15 residues. CDR3 amino acids: CASQAARGGTYEQYF. CDR3 in DNA: TGTGCCAGTCAGGCGGCGCGGGGGGGTACCTACGAGCAGTACTTC.

This clone was observed a handful of times. The chain has TRBV27 and TRBJ2-1, with a weak D call TRBD2 (6 bases). Germline V gives CDR1 MNHEY, CDR2 SMNVEV (reference sequence). This CDR3 has 11 residues. V lost 7 bases and J lost 9, with 10 bases in between. The CDR3 DNA reads TGTGCCAGCATTTACGGGAGTGAGCAGTTCTTC. Amino acid sequence: CASIYGSEQFF.

This clone was picked up a small number of times. The rearrangement joins TRBV6-1 to TRBJ1-1, with D perhaps TRBD1 (5 bases). Trimming took off 10 bases at V and 1 base at J, with 22 bases between the two ends. Looked up from germline, CDR1 is MNHNS and CDR2 is SASEGT. The CDR3 loop spans 16 amino acids. The CDR3 bases are TGTGCCACAAACGACGGGACCAAGGGTCCGAACACTGAAGCTTTCTTT. It codes for CATNDGTKGPNTEAFF.

V usage is TRBV6-2 or TRBV6-3 and J usage is TRBJ1-2; a weak D match, TRBD1 (5 bases). This CDR3 spans 16 amino acids. Germline V gene data show CDR1 as MNHEY and CDR2 as SVGEGT. The ends were cut back, 2 bases at V and 4 bases at J, with 17 bases in the middle. CDR3 in amino acids: CASSYPSGGAIYGYTF. The CDR3 DNA sequence: TGTGCCAGCAGTTACCCCTCGGGAGGGGCGATCTATGGCTACACCTTC.

The V call is TRBV19, the J call TRBJ1-3, with D perhaps matching TRBD1 (6 bases). The CDR3 runs to 18 residues. Trimming took off 3 bases at V and 3 bases at J, with 21 bases between the two ends. Germline CDR1 reads LNHDA; CDR2 reads SQIVND (reference sequence). The CDR3 is CASSINWSARGLGNTIYF. CDR3 coding DNA: TGTGCCAGTAGTATCAATTGGTCCGCCAGGGGACTTGGAAACACCATATATTTT.

This chain uses TRBV28 with TRBJ2-3; TRBD2 is a possible D gene (7 bases). Germline loops: CDR1 MDHEN, CDR2 SYDVKM. Trimming stripped 2 bases from V and 2 bases from J, with 11 bases between. The CDR3 consists of 15 residues. The CDR3 here is CASSLRGGATDTQYF. For the CDR3, the DNA is TGTGCCAGCAGTTTAAGGGGGGGGGCCACAGATACGCAGTATTTT.

CDR3 protein: CASSEAGLASSTDTQYF. The DNA for the CDR3 is TGTGCCAGCAGTGAAGCGGGGCTAGCGTCAAGCACAGATACGCAGTATTTT. The gene calls are TRBV6-1 and TRBJ2-3, with a weak D call TRBD2 (6 bases). This CDR3 comprises 17 residues. Germline V lookup: CDR1 MNHNS, CDR2 SASEGT. V dropped 0 bases and J dropped 0 bases, with 13 bases sitting between them.